These T cell receptor beta chains were read from a single sample in a study of blood T cell repertoires in COVID-19. Measured with immunoSEQ multiplex PCR; TCRdb has only the in-frame clones, and not every one. The sample consists of roughly 200,000 clones, about three quarters of them appearing once. The source material was peripheral blood. These receptors were collected from a woman of 80 years or more with COVID-19, enrolled during active disease. Each CDR3 is given with its conserved first and last residue. The D gene is left open where the match is weak. Part of the rows lack a size; the others show once, few, many or a class for expanded clones.

J	size	V	D	CDR3	DNA
TRBJ1-1	NA	TRBV28	NA	CASSPPWNTEAFF	TGTGCCAGCAGTCCCCCCTGGAACACTGAAGCTTTCTTT
TRBJ2-1	NA	TRBV11-3	TRBD2	CASSLDRGLAYNEQFF	TGTGCCAGCAGCTTAGATCGGGGACTAGCTTACAATGAGCAGTTCTTC
TRBJ1-2	NA	TRBV6-5	TRBD1	CASSYAGTGGGYTF	TGTGCCAGCAGTTACGCCGGGACAGGGGGTGGCTACACCTTC
TRBJ1-1	NA	TRBV27	NA	CASSSGPATEAFF	TGTGCCAGCAGTTCTGGGCCAGCCACTGAAGCTTTCTTT
TRBJ1-6	NA	TRBV9	TRBD1	CASSAWDREGAPLHF	TGTGCCAGCAGCGCCTGGGACAGGGAAGGGGCACCCCTCCACTTT
TRBJ2-2	NA	TRBV18	TRBD1	CASSPYGTGSDTGELFF	TGTGCCAGCTCACCGTACGGGACAGGGTCTGACACCGGGGAGCTGTTTTTT
TRBJ2-5	NA	TRBV10-3	TRBD1	CAISQTGGAETQYF	TGTGCCATCAGCCAAACAGGGGGCGCGGAGACCCAGTACTTC
TRBJ2-5	NA	TRBV5-4	TRBD2	CASSRTGLAEETQYF	TGTGCCAGCAGCAGAACGGGACTAGCGGAAGAGACCCAGTACTTC
TRBJ2-1	few	TRBV11-1	TRBD2	CASSPSGLYNEQFF	TGTGCCAGCAGCCCTAGCGGACTGTACAATGAGCAGTTCTTC
TRBJ2-3	NA	TRBV5-1	TRBD2	CASSLGLAGFPDTQYF	TGCGCCAGCAGCCTCGGACTAGCGGGTTTCCCCGATACGCAGTATTTT